The clone carrying this T cell receptor beta chain was observed a few times. What it binds is not known. These data come from a study of CD8+ T cells in alopecia areata. As for the study in general: Those patients who were treated received oral tofacitinib, which was given at 5 to 10 mg twice daily for moderate-to-severe alopecia areata. Study outcomes and limitations: Lesional scalp exceeded normal scalp in clonality, especially in alopecia totalis/universalis.

Researchers took lesional scalp punch biopsies and peripheral blood from people who were alopecia areata patients. PBMCs were stained for CD3, CD4 and CD8, and CD4+ and CD8+ T cells were sorted. The CDR3 totals 13 residues. V was shortened by 4 bases and J by 10 bases, with 11 bases between the two germline ends. The germline gives CDR1 LNHDA, CDR2 SQIVND (reference sequence). Extraction of RNA preceded its reverse transcription into cDNA, which served as the sequencing template. The repertoire was sequenced with immunoSEQ multiplex PCR; TCRdb's copy has only in-frame clones and lacks some. This sample has roughly 140,000 clones; about 53% occur once, and the top ten carry just under 20%.

The specimen comprised CD8+ T cells sorted from blood, sampled at week 0. The V call is TRBV19, the J call TRBJ1-6; D is perhaps TRBD1 (5 bases). The receptor was isolated from a human donor with alopecia areata. CDR3 in amino acids: CASSTGGGSPLHF. In DNA, the CDR3 is TGTGCCAGTAGTACGGGGGGTGGATCACCCCTCCACTTT.